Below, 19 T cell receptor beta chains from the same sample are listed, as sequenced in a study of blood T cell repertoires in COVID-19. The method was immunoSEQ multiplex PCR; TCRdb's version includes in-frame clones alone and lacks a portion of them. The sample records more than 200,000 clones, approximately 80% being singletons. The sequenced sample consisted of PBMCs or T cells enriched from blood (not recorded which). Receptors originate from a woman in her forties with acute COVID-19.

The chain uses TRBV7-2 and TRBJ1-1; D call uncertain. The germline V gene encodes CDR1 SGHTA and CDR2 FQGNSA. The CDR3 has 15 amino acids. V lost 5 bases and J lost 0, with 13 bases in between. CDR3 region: CASSPPRVVNTEAFF. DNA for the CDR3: TGTGCCAGCAGCCCGCCACGGGTTGTGAACACTGAAGCTTTCTTT.

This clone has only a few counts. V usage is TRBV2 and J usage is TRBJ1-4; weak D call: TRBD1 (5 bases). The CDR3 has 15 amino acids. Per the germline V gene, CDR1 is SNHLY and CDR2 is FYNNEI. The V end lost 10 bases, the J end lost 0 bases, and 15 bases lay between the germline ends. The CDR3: CATSYGGATNEKLFF. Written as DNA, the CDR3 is TGTGCCACTTCTTACGGGGGGGCAACTAATGAAAAACTGTTTTTT.

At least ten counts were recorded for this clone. CDR3 bases: TGTGCCAGCAGTTTCTCGAGACAGGGGTCCCACGAGCAGTACTTC. Protein: CASSFSRQGSHEQYF. This chain links TRBV28 with TRBJ2-7; TRBD1 aligns across 8 bases. Germline lookup yields CDR1 MDHEN and CDR2 SYDVKM. With V trimmed by 3 bases and J by 5 bases, 9 bases remained unmatched. This CDR3 is built from 15 residues.

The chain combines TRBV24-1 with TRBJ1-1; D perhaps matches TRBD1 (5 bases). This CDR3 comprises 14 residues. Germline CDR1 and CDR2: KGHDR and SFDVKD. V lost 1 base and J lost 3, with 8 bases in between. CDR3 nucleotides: TGTGCCACCAGTGATTTCGGCAGGGACACTGAAGCTTTCTTT. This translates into CATSDFGRDTEAFF.

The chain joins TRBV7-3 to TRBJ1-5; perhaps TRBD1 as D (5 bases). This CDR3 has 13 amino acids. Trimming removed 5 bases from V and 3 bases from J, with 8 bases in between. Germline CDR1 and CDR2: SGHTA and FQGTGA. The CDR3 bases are TGTGCCAGCAGCAGGGGCCACAATCAGCCCCAGCATTTT. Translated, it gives CASSRGHNQPQHF.

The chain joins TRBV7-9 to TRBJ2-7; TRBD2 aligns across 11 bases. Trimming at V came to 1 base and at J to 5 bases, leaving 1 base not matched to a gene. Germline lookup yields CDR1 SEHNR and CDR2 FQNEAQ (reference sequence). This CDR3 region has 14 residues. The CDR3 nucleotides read TGTGCCAGCAGCTTAGTAGCGGGGGGGGACGAGCAGTACTTC. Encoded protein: CASSLVAGGDEQYF.

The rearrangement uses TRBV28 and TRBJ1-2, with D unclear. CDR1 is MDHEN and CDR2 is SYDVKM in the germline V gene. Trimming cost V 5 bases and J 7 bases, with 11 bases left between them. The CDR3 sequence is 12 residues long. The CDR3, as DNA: TGTGCCAGCAGTGATTGGGCCGCTGGCTACACCTTC. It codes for CASSDWAAGYTF.

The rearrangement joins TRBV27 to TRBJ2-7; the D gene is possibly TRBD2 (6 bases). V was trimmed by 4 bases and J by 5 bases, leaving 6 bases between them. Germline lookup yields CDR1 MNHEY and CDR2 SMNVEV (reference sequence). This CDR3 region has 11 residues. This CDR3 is CASSSGDEQYF. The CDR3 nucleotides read TGTGCCAGCAGTTCGGGGGACGAGCAGTACTTC.

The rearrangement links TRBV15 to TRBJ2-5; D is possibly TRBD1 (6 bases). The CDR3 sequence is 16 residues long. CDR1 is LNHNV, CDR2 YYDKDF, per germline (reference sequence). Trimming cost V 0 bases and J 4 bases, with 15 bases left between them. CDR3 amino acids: CATSRDSRTVVETQYF. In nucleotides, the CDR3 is TGTGCCACCAGCAGAGATTCCCGGACAGTAGTAGAGACCCAGTACTTC.

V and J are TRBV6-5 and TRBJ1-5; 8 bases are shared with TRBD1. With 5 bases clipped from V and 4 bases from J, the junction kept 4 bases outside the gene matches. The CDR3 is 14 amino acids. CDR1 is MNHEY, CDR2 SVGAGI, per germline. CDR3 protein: CASSRTGLNQPQHF. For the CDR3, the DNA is TGTGCCAGCAGTCGGACAGGGCTGAATCAGCCCCAGCATTTT.

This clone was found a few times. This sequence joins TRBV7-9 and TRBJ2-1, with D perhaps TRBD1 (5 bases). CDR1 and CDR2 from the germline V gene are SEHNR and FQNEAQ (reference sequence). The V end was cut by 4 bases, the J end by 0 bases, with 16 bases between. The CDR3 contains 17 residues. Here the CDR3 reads CASSSTRAVSSYNEQFF. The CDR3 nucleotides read TGTGCCAGCAGCTCAACCAGGGCGGTCAGCTCCTACAATGAGCAGTTCTTC.

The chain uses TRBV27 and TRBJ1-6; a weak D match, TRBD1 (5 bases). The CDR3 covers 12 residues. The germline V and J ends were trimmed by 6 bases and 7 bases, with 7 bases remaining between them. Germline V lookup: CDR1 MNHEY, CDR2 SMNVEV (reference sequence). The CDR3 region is CASRTGNSPLHF. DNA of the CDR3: TGTGCCAGCAGAACAGGAAATTCACCCCTCCACTTT.

CDR3 amino acids: CASSSGGEAFF. CDR3 DNA sequence: TGTGCCAGCAGTAGCGGGGGGGAAGCTTTCTTT. The genes are TRBV11-2 and TRBJ1-1; D may be TRBD1 (5 bases). The V gene's germline CDR1 is SGHAT and CDR2 FQNNGV. V shed 6 bases and J shed 8 bases, with 10 bases lying between them. The length of the CDR3 is 11 residues.

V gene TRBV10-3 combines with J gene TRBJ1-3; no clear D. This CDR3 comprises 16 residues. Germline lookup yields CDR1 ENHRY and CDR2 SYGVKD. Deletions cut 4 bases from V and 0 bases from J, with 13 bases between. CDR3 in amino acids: CAISALSSSSGNTIYF. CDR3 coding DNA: TGTGCCATCAGTGCTCTCAGCTCTAGCTCTGGAAACACCATATATTTT.

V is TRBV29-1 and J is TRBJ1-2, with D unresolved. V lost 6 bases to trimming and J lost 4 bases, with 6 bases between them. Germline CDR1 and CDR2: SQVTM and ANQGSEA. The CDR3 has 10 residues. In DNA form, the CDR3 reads TGCAGCGTCTACAGCTATGGCTACACCTTC. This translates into CSVYSYGYTF.

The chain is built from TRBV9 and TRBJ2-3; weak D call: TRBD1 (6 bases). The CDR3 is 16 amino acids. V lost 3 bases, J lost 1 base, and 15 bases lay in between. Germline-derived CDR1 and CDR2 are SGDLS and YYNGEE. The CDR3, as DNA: TGTGCCAGCAGCGCGCTAGGGGGTGAGGGCACAGATACGCAGTATTTT. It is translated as CASSALGGEGTDTQYF.

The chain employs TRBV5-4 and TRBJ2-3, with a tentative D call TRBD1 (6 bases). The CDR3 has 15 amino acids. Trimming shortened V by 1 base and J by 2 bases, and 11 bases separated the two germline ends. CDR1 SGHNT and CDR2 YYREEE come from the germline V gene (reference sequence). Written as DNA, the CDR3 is TGTGCCAGCAGCTTGACGCGACAGGACACAGATACGCAGTATTTT. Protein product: CASSLTRQDTDTQYF.

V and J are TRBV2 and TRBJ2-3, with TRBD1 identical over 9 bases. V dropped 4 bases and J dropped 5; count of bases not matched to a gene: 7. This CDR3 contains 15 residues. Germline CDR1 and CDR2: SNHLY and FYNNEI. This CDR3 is CASSVLGQGKDTQYF. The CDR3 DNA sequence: TGTGCCAGCAGTGTCTTGGGACAGGGAAAAGATACGCAGTATTTT. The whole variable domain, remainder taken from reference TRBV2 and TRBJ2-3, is EPEVTQTPSHQVTQMGQEVILRCVPISNHLYFYWYRQILGQKVEFLVSFYNNEISEKSEIFDDQFSVERPDGSNFTLKIRSTKLEDSAMYFCASSVLGQGKDTQYFGPGTRLTVL.

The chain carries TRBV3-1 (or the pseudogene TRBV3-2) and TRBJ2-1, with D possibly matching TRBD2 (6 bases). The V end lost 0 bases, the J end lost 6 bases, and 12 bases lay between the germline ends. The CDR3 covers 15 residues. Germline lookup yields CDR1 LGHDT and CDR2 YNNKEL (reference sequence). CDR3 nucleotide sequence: TGTGCCAGCAGCCAAGATAGGGCGGGGTTCAATGAGCAGTTCTTC. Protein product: CASSQDRAGFNEQFF.